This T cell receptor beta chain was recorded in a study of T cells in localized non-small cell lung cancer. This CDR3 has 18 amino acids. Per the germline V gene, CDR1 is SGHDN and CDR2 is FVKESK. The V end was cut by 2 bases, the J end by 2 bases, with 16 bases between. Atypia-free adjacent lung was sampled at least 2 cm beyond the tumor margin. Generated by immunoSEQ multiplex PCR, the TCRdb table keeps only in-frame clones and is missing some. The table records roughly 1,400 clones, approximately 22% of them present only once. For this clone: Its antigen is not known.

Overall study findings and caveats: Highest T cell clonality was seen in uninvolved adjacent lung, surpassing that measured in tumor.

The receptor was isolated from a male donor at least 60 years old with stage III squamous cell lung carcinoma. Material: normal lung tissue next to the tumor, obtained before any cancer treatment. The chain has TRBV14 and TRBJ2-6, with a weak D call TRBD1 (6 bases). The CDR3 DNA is TGTGCCAGCAGCCAAAGGGGACAATTCTTCACTGGGGCCAACGTCCTGACTTTC. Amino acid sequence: CASSQRGQFFTGANVLTF.